The 14 T cell receptor beta chains given below trace back to one sample, sequenced in a study of long-term antiretroviral therapy in people with HIV. Researchers report immunoSEQ v3.0 was run at survey level. Data came from immunoSEQ multiplex PCR; TCRdb stores just in-frame clones and leaves some out. The data hold around 31,000 clones, with 80% to 90% observed a single time. The sequencing here drew on unsorted PBMCs, taken 0.8 years before starting antiretroviral therapy. The receptors come from a man aged 18 to 30 with HIV.

Here the CDR3 reads CASTSGQPNTEAFF. CDR3 bases: TGTGCCAGCACCTCCGGACAGCCGAACACTGAAGCTTTCTTT. V and J are TRBV5-8 and TRBJ1-1, with D perhaps matching TRBD1 (6 bases). The CDR3 length is 14 residues. The V gene lost 6 bases and the J gene lost 1 base, with 13 bases spanning the gap. Per the germline V gene, CDR1 is SGHTS and CDR2 is YDEGEE.

The chain recombines TRBV4-2 with TRBJ2-7; 7 bases agree with TRBD1. Germline V CDR1 and CDR2: LGHNA, YNFKEQ. There are 14 residues in the CDR3. Trimming at V came to 3 bases and at J to 3 bases, leaving 5 bases not matched to a gene. CDR3 residues: CASSHAGTDYEQYF. The CDR3 DNA reads TGTGCCAGCAGCCATGCCGGGACAGACTACGAGCAGTACTTC.

This clone was counted once. The chain employs TRBV6-6 and TRBJ2-6; 8 positions agree with TRBD1. CDR1 and CDR2 (germline): MNHNY, SVGAGI (reference sequence). This CDR3 region has 16 residues. The J segment lost 4 bases and the V segment lost 0 bases, leaving 2 bases of the junction unmatched. The CDR3 DNA reads TGTGCCAGCAGTTACTCGACAGGGGCCGGGGCCAACGTCCTGACTTTC. This translates into CASSYSTGAGANVLTF.

This clone was observed once. The J gene is TRBJ2-7, the V gene TRBV9, with D unresolved. The germline V gene encodes CDR1 SGDLS and CDR2 YYNGEE. The CDR3 runs 13 residues. Deletions cut 0 bases from V and 5 bases from J, with 9 bases between. CDR3 sequence (DNA): TGTGCCAGCAGCGTAGGGTCTGCGGACGAGCAGTACTTC. Translated: CASSVGSADEQYF.

The chain recombines TRBV29-1 with TRBJ2-3, with 10 bases identical to TRBD2. The CDR3 sequence is 14 residues long. The germline V gene encodes CDR1 SQVTM and CDR2 ANQGSEA. Trimming at V came to 4 bases and at J to 1 base, leaving 2 bases not matched to a gene. CDR3 nucleotides: TGCAGCGTTGGACTAGCGGGTGGCACAGATACGCAGTATTTT. Translated, it gives CSVGLAGGTDTQYF.

The J gene is TRBJ2-3, the V gene TRBV5-6, with D unclear. The CDR3 loop spans 14 amino acids. The germline V and J ends were trimmed by 4 bases and 4 bases, with 13 bases remaining between them. Germline-derived CDR1 and CDR2 are SGHDT and YYEEEE. CDR3 bases: TGTGCCAGCAGCCTACTCCGCCGGGCAGATACGCAGTATTTT. Its translation is CASSLLRRADTQYF.

This CDR3 reads CASSSTKYEQYF. CDR3 DNA sequence: TGTGCCAGCAGCTCGACAAAGTACGAGCAGTACTTC. The gene calls are TRBV11-2 and TRBJ2-7; no clear D. This CDR3 spans 12 amino acids. Germline V gene data show CDR1 as SGHAT and CDR2 as FQNNGV. Trimming left V 4 bases short and J 4 bases short, with 8 bases between.

This rearrangement joins TRBV19 to TRBJ2-5; weak D call: TRBD2 (5 bases). The CDR3 covers 12 residues. Germline V gene lookup returns CDR1 LNHDA and CDR2 SQIVND (reference sequence). V gave up 5 bases and J gave up 12 bases, with 16 bases separating them. CDR3 in DNA: TGTGCCAGTAGTCTCCGCTCGGGGTCGAAGTACTTC. Its translation: CASSLRSGSKYF. The entire variable domain, with the rest obtained from reference TRBV19 and TRBJ2-5, is as follows: DGGITQSPKYLFRKEGQNVTLSCEQNLNHDAMYWYRQDPGQGLRLIYYSQIVNDFQKGDIAEGYSVSREKKESFPLTVTSAQKNPTAFYLCASSLRSGSKYFGPGTRLLVL.

The V gene is TRBV19, the J gene TRBJ1-1, with 9 bases aligning to TRBD1. The V gene end was trimmed by 8 bases and the J gene end by 0 bases; junction bases not matched to a gene: 16. The germline CDR1 and CDR2 sequences are LNHDA and SQIVND (reference sequence). CDR3 length: 18 residues. The chain's CDR3 is CASRRDRVFPTVNTEAFF. The CDR3 DNA is TGTGCCAGTCGACGGGACAGGGTATTTCCGACTGTGAACACTGAAGCTTTCTTT.

The V and J genes are TRBV7-9 and TRBJ1-2, with TRBD1 matching over 7 bases. The germline V gene encodes CDR1 SEHNR and CDR2 FQNEAQ (reference sequence). The CDR3 covers 17 residues. Losses at the gene ends were 5 bases for V and 3 bases for J; bases not matched to a gene: 15. CDR3 region: CASSPDYPGTGDYGYTF. CDR3 bases: TGTGCCAGCAGCCCCGATTACCCGGGCACAGGGGACTATGGCTACACCTTC.

The J gene is TRBJ2-2, the V gene TRBV6-4; 16 bases are a match to TRBD2. V lost 7 bases and J lost 1; bases outside the gene matches: 9. This CDR3 has 19 residues. Germline loops: CDR1 MRHNA, CDR2 SNTAGT. The CDR3 loop reads CASNRGTSGRDGNTGELFF. The CDR3, as DNA: TGTGCCAGCAATCGAGGGACTAGCGGGAGGGATGGGAACACCGGGGAGCTGTTTTTT.

V is TRBV7-9 and J is TRBJ1-1; D gene uncertain. Per the germline V gene, CDR1 is SEHNR and CDR2 is FQNEAQ (reference sequence). V was pared by 1 base and J by 1 base, with 7 bases between. The length of the CDR3 is 14 residues. The CDR3 DNA sequence: TGTGCCAGCAGCTTAGGACGGCAGAACACTGAAGCTTTCTTT. Translation gives CASSLGRQNTEAFF.

This clone occurred a few times. The chain links TRBV2 to TRBJ1-4, with 7 bases identical to TRBD1. The CDR3 totals 13 residues. Germline assignment: CDR1 SNHLY and CDR2 FYNNEI. After removal of 4 bases from V and 4 bases from J, the junction contained 0 bases not matched to a gene. CDR3 nucleotides: TGTGCCAGCAGTGGGGACAGTAATGAAAAACTGTTTTTT. Translated, it gives CASSGDSNEKLFF.

J is TRBJ1-1 and V is TRBV30, with D unclear. Trimming removed 3 bases at V and 0 bases at J, with 11 bases between. CDR1 is GTSNPN, CDR2 SVGIG, per germline (reference sequence). The CDR3 contains 14 residues. The CDR3, as DNA: TGTGCCTGGAGGAGGGTCTCCATGAACACTGAAGCTTTCTTT. Translating it yields CAWRRVSMNTEAFF.